The clone carrying this TCR beta chain has a single count. The data derive from a study of blood T cell repertoires in COVID-19. Study at large: The United States, Italy and Spain supplied acute and convalescent COVID-19 samples. T cells, B-cell-depleted T cells, or PBMCs provided the cDNA or gDNA that served as material.

Germline trimming cut 0 bases from V and 6 bases from J; bases unmatched to any gene: 5. The CDR3 consists of 15 residues. In germline, CDR1 is SGDLS, CDR2 YYNGEE. As handled by the study authors: Cell counts per sample came from amplifying reference gene primers. Sequencing used immunoSEQ multiplex PCR; TCRdb keeps in-frame clones, though not all of them. V and J calls and clone size are those listed in that table; D and trimming were worked out from the DNA. The sample contains 140,000 to 150,000 clones, around four fifths of which appear only once. Sequenced sample: peripheral blood. This receptor was taken from a human donor in a cohort sampled during active COVID-19. The J gene is TRBJ2-1, the V gene TRBV9, with TRBD1 matching 8 bases. The CDR3 DNA reads TGTGCCAGCAGCGTAGGGCAGGGGGCGTTCAATGAGCAGTTCTTC. Its translation: CASSVGQGAFNEQFF.